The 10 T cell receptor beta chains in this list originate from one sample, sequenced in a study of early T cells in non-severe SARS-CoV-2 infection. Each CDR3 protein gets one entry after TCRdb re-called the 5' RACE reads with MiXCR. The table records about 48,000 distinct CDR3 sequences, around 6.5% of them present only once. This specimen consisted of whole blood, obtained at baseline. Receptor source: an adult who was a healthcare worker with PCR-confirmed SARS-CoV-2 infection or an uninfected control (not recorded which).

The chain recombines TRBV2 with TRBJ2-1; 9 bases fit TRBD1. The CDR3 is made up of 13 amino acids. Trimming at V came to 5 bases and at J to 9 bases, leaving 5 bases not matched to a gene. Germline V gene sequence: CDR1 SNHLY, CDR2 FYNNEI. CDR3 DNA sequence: TGTGCCAGCAGTATGGACAGGGGCGGTGAGCAGTTCTTC. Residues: CASSMDRGGEQFF. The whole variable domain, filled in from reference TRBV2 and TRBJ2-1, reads EPEVTQTPSHQVTQMGQEVILRCVPISNHLYFYWYRQILGQKVEFLVSFYNNEISEKSEIFDDQFSVERPDGSNFTLKIRSTKLEDSAMYFCASSMDRGGEQFFGPGTRLTVL.

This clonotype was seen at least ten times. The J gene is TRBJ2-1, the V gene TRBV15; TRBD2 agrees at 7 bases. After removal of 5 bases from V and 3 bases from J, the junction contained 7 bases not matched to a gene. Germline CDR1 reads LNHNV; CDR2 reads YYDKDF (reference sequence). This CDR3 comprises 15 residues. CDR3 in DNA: TGTGCCACCAGCGGAGGACTAGACCGCTACAATGAGCAGTTCTTC. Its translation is CATSGGLDRYNEQFF.

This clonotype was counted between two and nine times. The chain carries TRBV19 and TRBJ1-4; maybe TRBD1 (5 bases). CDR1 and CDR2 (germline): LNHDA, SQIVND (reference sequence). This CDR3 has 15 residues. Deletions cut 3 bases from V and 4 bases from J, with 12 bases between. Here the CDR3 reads CASSIRLQGNEKLFF. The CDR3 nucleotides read TGTGCCAGTAGTATTCGGCTGCAGGGTAATGAAAAACTGTTTTTT.

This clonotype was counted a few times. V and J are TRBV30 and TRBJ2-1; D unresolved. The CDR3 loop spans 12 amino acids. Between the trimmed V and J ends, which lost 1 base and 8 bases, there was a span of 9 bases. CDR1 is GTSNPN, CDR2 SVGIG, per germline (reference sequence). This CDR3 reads CAWSEAQDEQFF. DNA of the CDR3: TGTGCCTGGAGTGAAGCCCAGGATGAGCAGTTCTTC.

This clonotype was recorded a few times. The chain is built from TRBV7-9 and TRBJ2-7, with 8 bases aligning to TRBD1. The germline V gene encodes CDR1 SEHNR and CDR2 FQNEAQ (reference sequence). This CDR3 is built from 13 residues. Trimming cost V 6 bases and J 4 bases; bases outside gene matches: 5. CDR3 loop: CASRQGAKYEQYF. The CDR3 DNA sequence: TGTGCCAGCAGGCAGGGGGCCAAGTACGAGCAGTACTTC. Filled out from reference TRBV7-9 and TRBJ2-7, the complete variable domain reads DTGVSQNPRHKITKRGQNVTFRCDPISEHNRLYWYRQTLGQGPEFLTYFQNEAQLEKSRLLSDRFSAERPKGSFSTLEIQRTEQGDSAMYLCASRQGAKYEQYFGPGTRLTVT.

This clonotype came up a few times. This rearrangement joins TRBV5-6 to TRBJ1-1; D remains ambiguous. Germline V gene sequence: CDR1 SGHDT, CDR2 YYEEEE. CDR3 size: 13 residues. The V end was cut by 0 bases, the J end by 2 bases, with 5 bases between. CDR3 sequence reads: CASSLGENTEAFF. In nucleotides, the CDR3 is TGTGCCAGCAGCTTGGGGGAAAACACTGAAGCTTTCTTT.

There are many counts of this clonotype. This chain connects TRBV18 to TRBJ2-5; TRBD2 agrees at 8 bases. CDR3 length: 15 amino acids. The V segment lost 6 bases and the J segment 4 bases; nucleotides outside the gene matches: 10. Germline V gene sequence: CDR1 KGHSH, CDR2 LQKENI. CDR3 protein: CASSPGGFEGETQYF. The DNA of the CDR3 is TGTGCCAGCTCTCCGGGAGGGTTCGAAGGAGAGACCCAGTACTTC.

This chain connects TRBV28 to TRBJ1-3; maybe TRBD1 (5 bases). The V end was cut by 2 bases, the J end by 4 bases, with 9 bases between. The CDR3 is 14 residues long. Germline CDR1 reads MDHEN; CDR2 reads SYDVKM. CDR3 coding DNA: TGTGCCAGCAGTTTACCCCAGGGAGGAAACACCATATATTTT. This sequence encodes CASSLPQGGNTIYF.

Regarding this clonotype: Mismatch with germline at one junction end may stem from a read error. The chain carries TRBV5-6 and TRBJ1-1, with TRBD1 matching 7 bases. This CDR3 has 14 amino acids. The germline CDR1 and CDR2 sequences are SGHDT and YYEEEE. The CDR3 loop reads CASSYPTGNSEAFF. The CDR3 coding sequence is TGTGCCAGCAGCTACCCGACAGGGAACAGTGAAGCTTTCTTT.

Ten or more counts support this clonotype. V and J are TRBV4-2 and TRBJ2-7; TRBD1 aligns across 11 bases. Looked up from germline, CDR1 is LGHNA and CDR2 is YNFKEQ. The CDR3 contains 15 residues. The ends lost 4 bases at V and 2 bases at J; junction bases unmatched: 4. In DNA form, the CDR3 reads TGTGCCAGCAGCCTTCCGGGACAGGGGGCCTACGAGCAGTACTTC. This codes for CASSLPGQGAYEQYF.